This TCR beta chain originates from a study of OX40 agonist ivuxolimab in advanced cancers. Germline V CDR1 and CDR2: SGHNT, YYREEE (reference sequence). The length of the CDR3 is 15 residues. V dropped 9 bases and J dropped 5; count of bases not matched to a gene: 17. Sequenced by immunoSEQ multiplex PCR; TCRdb stores in-frame clones only, minus some. In the table there are around 84,000 clones, roughly 94% of which are singletons. The TCR originated in an adult with an advanced solid tumor such as melanoma, head and neck, liver or kidney cancer. Sequenced here: CD4+ or CD8+ T cells sorted from blood, sampled in a trial of the OX40 agonist ivuxolimab. This chain connects TRBV5-4 to TRBJ2-7; 7 bases are shared with TRBD1. As DNA, the CDR3 is TGTGCCACGGGATGGAGACAGGGTGGAAGAAACGAGCAGTACTTC. It is translated as CATGWRQGGRNEQYF.